These T cell receptor beta chains were read from a single sample in a study of Tregs in tolerant kidney transplant recipients. Libraries were prepared by immunoSEQ multiplex PCR; TCRdb keeps only in-frame clonotypes and omits some of them. The table lists 100,000 to 150,000 clones, around nine tenths of them singletons, with around 0.58% in the top ten. Sequencing input: CD4+ T cells from blood. Receptors originate from a human donor in good health. The CDR3 runs from the conserved cysteine through the conserved F or W. A D gene is named only where the DNA matches it firmly. For some rows the clone size is stated as once, few or many, or as a class when expanded; others skip it.

D gene	V gene	clone size	J gene	CDR3 protein	CDR3 DNA
TRBD2	TRBV7-9	NA	TRBJ2-7	CASSPLAGGPDEQYF	TGTGCCAGCAGCCCACTAGCGGGAGGGCCGGACGAGCAGTACTTC
TRBD2	TRBV2	NA	TRBJ2-2	CASRGAGVNTGELFF	TGTGCCAGCAGGGGTGCGGGGGTTAACACCGGGGAGCTGTTTTTT
TRBD2	TRBV15	once	TRBJ2-1	CATSREAGGPEFNEQFF	TGTGCCACCAGCAGAGAGGCGGGAGGGCCGGAATTCAATGAGCAGTTCTTC
TRBD2	TRBV27	NA	TRBJ2-5	CASSLQPPGGGYQETQYF	TGTGCCAGCAGTTTACAACCCCCCGGGGGGGGGTACCAAGAGACCCAGTACTTC
NA	TRBV11-2	NA	TRBJ2-5	CASSLLSGPQETQYF	TGTGCCAGCAGCTTACTATCGGGGCCGCAAGAGACCCAGTACTTC
TRBD1	TRBV15	NA	TRBJ2-1	CATSRGTQGAYNEQFF	TGTGCCACCAGCAGAGGAACCCAGGGGGCATACAATGAGCAGTTCTTC
TRBD2	TRBV6-5	NA	TRBJ2-1	CASKQLATSYNEQFF	TGTGCCAGCAAACAACTAGCGACCTCCTACAATGAGCAGTTCTTC
NA	TRBV4-1	NA	TRBJ2-3	CASSQDLAAPGGGATDTQYF	TGCGCCAGCAGCCAAGATTTAGCGGCCCCCGGAGGGGGAGCCACAGATACGCAGTATTTT
NA	TRBV4-1	NA	TRBJ2-3	CASSQVPPPPRARTDTQYF	TGCGCCAGCAGCCAAGTACCCCCCCCTCCGCGAGCTAGGACAGATACGCAGTATTTT
NA	TRBV10-2	NA	TRBJ2-1	CASSALGFTYNEQFF	TGCGCCAGCAGTGCTTTGGGGTTTACGTACAATGAGCAGTTCTTC
NA	TRBV11-2	once	TRBJ2-1	CASSQGSFSYNEQFF	TGTGCCAGCAGCCAGGGTTCCTTCTCCTACAATGAGCAGTTCTTC
NA	TRBV10-3	NA	TRBJ2-3	CAISALVSAGTDTQYF	TGTGCCATCAGTGCGCTGGTTAGCGCGGGGACAGATACGCAGTATTTT
NA	TRBV11-2	NA	TRBJ2-1	CASSLGGNSGDEQFF	TGTGCCAGCAGCTTAGGTGGTAATAGCGGCGATGAGCAGTTCTTC
NA	TRBV27	once	TRBJ1-5	CASSLFPTGGNQPQHF	TGTGCCAGCAGTTTATTTCCCACAGGAGGCAATCAGCCCCAGCATTTT
NA	TRBV9	few	TRBJ2-2	CASSVTGSNGELFF	TGTGCCAGCAGCGTAACCGGGAGTAACGGGGAGCTGTTTTTT
NA	TRBV5-1	NA	TRBJ1-6	CASSLGQVGSPLHF	TGCGCCAGCAGCTTGGGCCAGGTTGGGTCACCCCTCCACTTT
NA	TRBV7-6	NA	TRBJ2-2	CASSRGAGANTGELFF	TGTGCCAGCAGTAGAGGAGCGGGTGCCAACACCGGGGAGCTGTTTTTT
NA	TRBV7-9	few	TRBJ2-7	CASSPLNYEQYF	TGTGCCAGCAGCCCCTTAAATTACGAGCAGTACTTC
NA	TRBV18	NA	TRBJ2-1	CASSATGIDEQFF	TGTGCCAGCTCAGCTACAGGGATCGATGAGCAGTTCTTC
NA	TRBV20-1	NA	TRBJ2-7	CSASLAREQYF	TGCAGTGCTAGTCTGGCTCGGGAGCAGTACTTC
NA	TRBV5-1	NA	TRBJ2-7	CASSRTTGPSYEQYF	TGCGCCAGCAGCCGGACCACGGGACCCTCCTACGAGCAGTACTTC